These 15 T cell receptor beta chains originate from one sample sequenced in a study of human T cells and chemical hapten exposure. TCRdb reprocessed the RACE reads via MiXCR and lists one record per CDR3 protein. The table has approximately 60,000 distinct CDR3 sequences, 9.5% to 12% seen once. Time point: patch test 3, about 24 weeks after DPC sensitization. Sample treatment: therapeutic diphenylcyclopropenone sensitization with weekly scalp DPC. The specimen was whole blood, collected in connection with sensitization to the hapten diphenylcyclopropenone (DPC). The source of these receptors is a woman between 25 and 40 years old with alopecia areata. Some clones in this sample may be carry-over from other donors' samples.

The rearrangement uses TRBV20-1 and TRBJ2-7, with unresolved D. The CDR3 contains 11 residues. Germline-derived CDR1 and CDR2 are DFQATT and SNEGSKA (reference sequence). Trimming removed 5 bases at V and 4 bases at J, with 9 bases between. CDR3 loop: CSAGRGYEQYF. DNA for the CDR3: TGCAGTGCTGGACGCGGATACGAGCAGTACTTC.

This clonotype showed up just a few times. CDR3 protein: CASSLSGDRGYEQYF. The CDR3 DNA follows: TGTGCCAGCAGCTTATCCGGGGACAGGGGGTACGAGCAGTACTTC. J is TRBJ2-7 and V is TRBV7-3; 11 bases agree with TRBD1. After removal of 2 bases from V and 4 bases from J, the junction contained 4 bases not matched to a gene. This CDR3 region has 15 residues. Germline CDR1 reads SGHTA; CDR2 reads FQGTGA.

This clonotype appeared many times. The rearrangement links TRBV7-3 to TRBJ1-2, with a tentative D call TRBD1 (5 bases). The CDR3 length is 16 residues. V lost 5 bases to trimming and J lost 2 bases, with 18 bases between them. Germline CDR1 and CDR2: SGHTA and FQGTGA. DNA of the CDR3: TGTGCCAGCAGCGCATGCCGGGACGGATCGAACTATGGCTACACCTTC. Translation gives CASSACRDGSNYGYTF.

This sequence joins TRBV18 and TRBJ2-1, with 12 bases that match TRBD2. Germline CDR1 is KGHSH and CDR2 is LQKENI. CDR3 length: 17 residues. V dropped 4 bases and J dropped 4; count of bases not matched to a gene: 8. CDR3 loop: CASSLLQTSGGYNEQFF. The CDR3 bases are TGTGCCAGCTCACTCCTCCAAACTAGCGGGGGGTACAATGAGCAGTTCTTC.

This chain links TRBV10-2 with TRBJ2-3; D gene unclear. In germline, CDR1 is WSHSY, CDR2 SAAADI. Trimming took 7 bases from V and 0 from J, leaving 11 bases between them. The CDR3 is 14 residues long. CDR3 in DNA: TGCGCCAGCACCCCGACGGGCAGCACAGATACGCAGTATTTT. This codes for CASTPTGSTDTQYF.

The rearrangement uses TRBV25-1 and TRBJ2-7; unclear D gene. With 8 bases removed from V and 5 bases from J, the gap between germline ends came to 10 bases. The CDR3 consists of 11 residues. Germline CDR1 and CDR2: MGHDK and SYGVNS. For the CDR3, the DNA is TGTGCCAGCCGCTTAGGGAACGAGCAGTACTTC. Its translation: CASRLGNEQYF.

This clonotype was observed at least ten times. CDR3 loop: CASSVDRTPRADTQYF. In DNA, the CDR3 is TGTGCCAGCAGCGTTGACAGGACCCCCAGGGCAGATACGCAGTATTTT. The V and J genes are TRBV7-6 and TRBJ2-3; tentative D call: TRBD1 (6 bases). The V gene lost 5 bases and the J gene lost 4 bases, with 19 bases spanning the gap. CDR3 size: 16 residues. CDR1 and CDR2 from the germline V gene are SGHVS and FNYEAQ. Using reference TRBV7-6 and TRBJ2-3 for the parts outside the CDR3, the full variable domain is GAGVSQSPRYKVTKRGQDVALRCDPISGHVSLYWYRQALGQGPEFLTYFNYEAQQDKSGLPNDRFSAERPEGSISTLTIQRTEQRDSAMYRCASSVDRTPRADTQYFGPGTRLTVL.

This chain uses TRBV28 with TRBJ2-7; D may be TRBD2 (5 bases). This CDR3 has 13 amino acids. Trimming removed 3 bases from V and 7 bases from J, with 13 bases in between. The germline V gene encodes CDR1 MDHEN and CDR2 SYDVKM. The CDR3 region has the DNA TGTGCCAGCAGTTTGCCCTTGCCGGGGGAGCAGTACTTC. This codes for CASSLPLPGEQYF.

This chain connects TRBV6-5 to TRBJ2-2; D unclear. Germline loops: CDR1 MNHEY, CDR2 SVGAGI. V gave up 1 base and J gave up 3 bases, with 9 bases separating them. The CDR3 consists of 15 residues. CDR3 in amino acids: CASSYFTAHTGELFF. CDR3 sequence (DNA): TGTGCCAGCAGTTACTTTACAGCCCACACCGGGGAGCTGTTTTTT.

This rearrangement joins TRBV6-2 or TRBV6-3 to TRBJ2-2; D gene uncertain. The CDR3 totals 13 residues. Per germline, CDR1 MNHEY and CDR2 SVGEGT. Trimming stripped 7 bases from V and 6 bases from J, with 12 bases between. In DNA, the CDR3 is TGTGCCAGCACCTGGACCCGTCCCGGGGAGCTGTTTTTT. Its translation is CASTWTRPGELFF.

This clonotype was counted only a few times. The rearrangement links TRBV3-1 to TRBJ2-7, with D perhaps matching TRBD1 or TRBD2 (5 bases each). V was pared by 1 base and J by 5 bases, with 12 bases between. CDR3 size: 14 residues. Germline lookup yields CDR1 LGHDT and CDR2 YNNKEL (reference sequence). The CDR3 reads CASSQVWGSNEQYF. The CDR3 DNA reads TGTGCCAGCAGCCAAGTTTGGGGGTCCAACGAGCAGTACTTC.

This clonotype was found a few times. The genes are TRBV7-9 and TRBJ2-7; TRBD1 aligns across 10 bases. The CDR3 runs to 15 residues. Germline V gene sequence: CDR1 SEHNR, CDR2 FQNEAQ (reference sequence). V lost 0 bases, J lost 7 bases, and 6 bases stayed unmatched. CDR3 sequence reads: CASSLARDRGWEQYF. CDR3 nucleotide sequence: TGTGCCAGCAGCTTAGCCCGGGACAGGGGCTGGGAGCAGTACTTC.

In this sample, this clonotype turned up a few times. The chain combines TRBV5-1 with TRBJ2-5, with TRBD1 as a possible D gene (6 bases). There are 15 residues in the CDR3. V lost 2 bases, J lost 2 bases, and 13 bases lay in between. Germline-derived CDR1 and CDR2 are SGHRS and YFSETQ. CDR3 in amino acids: CASSFLGQRQETQYF. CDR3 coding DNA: TGCGCCAGCAGCTTTCTTGGACAGAGACAAGAGACCCAGTACTTC.

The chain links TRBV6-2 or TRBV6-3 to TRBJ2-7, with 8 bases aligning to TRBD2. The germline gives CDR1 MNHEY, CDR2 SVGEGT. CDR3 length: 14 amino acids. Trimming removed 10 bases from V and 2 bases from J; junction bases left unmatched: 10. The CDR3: CATSQTSGTYEQYF. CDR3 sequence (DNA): TGTGCCACCAGCCAAACTAGCGGCACCTACGAGCAGTACTTC.

CDR3 loop: CASRPLAGGSTDTQYF. The CDR3 DNA sequence: TGTGCCAGCAGACCGTTAGCGGGAGGAAGCACAGATACGCAGTATTTT. The genes are TRBV2 and TRBJ2-3, with 10 bases lining up with TRBD2. The trim removed 6 bases at V and 0 bases at J, leaving 6 bases unmatched. The CDR3 is 16 residues long. CDR1 is SNHLY, CDR2 FYNNEI, per germline.